This TCR beta chain was observed in a study of OX40 agonist ivuxolimab in advanced cancers. In the study overall: The treatment was a fully human IgG2 OX40 agonist, ivuxolimab. Patients were dosed intravenously with ivuxolimab at 0.01 to 10 mg/kg every 2 weeks. The dose-escalation cohort was around 83% male, with a mean age of about 58 years, ranging roughly 20 to 90.

Regarding the study as a whole: More expanded clones were found, on average, in CD8+ than in CD4+ T cells.

Sequenced by immunoSEQ multiplex PCR; TCRdb stores in-frame clones only, minus some. In the table there are tens of thousands of clones, around nine tenths of which are singletons. V lost 4 bases, J lost 4 bases, and 12 bases lay in between. This CDR3 comprises 14 residues. Germline V gene data show CDR1 as MNHNS and CDR2 as SASEGT. For this clone: The antigen remains undetermined.

The chain joins TRBV6-1 to TRBJ2-3; D may be TRBD2 (5 bases). This receptor was obtained from an adult with an advanced solid tumor such as melanoma, head and neck, liver or kidney cancer. The material was CD4+ or CD8+ T cells sorted from blood, obtained in a trial of the OX40 agonist ivuxolimab. In nucleotides, the CDR3 is TGTGCCAGCAGTGTCACTAGGTGGGCAGATACGCAGTATTTT. Protein product: CASSVTRWADTQYF.